The next 27 T cell receptor beta chains were all read from a single sample in a study of OX40 agonist ivuxolimab in advanced cancers. The assay was immunoSEQ multiplex PCR, and TCRdb's table has in-frame clones only and misses some. The sample shows 72,000 or so clones, over 75% of them seen only once. The sequencing here drew on CD4+ or CD8+ T cells sorted from blood, taken in a trial of the OX40 agonist ivuxolimab. The origin of the receptors is an adult with an advanced solid tumor such as melanoma, head and neck, liver or kidney cancer.

V is TRBV6-1 and J is TRBJ2-7; D is ambiguous. Germline V gene lookup returns CDR1 MNHNS and CDR2 SASEGT. This CDR3 spans 13 amino acids. V was trimmed by 4 bases and J by 4 bases, leaving 11 bases between them. In nucleotides, the CDR3 is TGTGCCAGCAGTGGGGGTTCTTTATACGAGCAGTACTTC. It codes for CASSGGSLYEQYF.

This clone was seen once. V is TRBV15 and J is TRBJ1-1; TRBD1 might be the D (5 bases). Trimming removed 7 bases from V and 6 bases from J, with 15 bases in between. The germline CDR1 and CDR2 sequences are LNHNV and YYDKDF (reference sequence). This CDR3 has 13 amino acids. In DNA, the CDR3 is TGTGCCACCATGCAGGGTACCTATGCTGAAGCTTTCTTT. It codes for CATMQGTYAEAFF.

This chain links TRBV2 with TRBJ1-1; no firm D call. V lost 2 bases and J 6 bases, leaving 13 bases between the germline ends. Germline-derived CDR1 and CDR2 are SNHLY and FYNNEI. CDR3 length: 14 amino acids. CDR3 nucleotides: TGTGCCAGCAGTGAATACCAGGAGAGCGCTGAAGCTTTCTTT. Its translation: CASSEYQESAEAFF.

The gene calls are TRBV6-5 and TRBJ1-2; 7 nucleotides agree with TRBD1. The CDR3 consists of 14 residues. Germline V gene sequence: CDR1 MNHEY, CDR2 SVGAGI. V trimming: 6 bases; J trimming: 5 bases; junction bases outside the gene matches: 9. In nucleotides, the CDR3 is TGTGCCAGCAGCCCTCAAGGGGGCGTTTATGGCTACACCTTC. Translating it yields CASSPQGGVYGYTF.

This sequence joins TRBV2 and TRBJ1-2; a possible D gene is TRBD1 (6 bases). Deletions cut 7 bases from V and 1 base from J, with 16 bases between. The CDR3 extends over 15 amino acids. Germline V gives CDR1 SNHLY, CDR2 FYNNEI. The CDR3 nucleotides read TGTGCCAGCATTCGACCCGGACAGATTAACTATGGCTACACCTTC. This gives the protein CASIRPGQINYGYTF. Based on the CDR3 plus reference TRBV2 and TRBJ1-2, the full variable domain is EPEVTQTPSHQVTQMGQEVILRCVPISNHLYFYWYRQILGQKVEFLVSFYNNEISEKSEIFDDQFSVERPDGSNFTLKIRSTKLEDSAMYFCASIRPGQINYGYTFGSGTRLTVV.

The sample holds a few counts of this clone. This chain joins TRBV19 and TRBJ1-5, with D hard to call. The CDR3 loop spans 13 amino acids. Germline CDR1 LNHDA, CDR2 SQIVND (reference sequence). Trimming took off 2 bases at V and 7 bases at J, with 9 bases between the two ends. This chain's CDR3 is CASSIPGDQPQHF. CDR3 in DNA: TGTGCCAGTAGTATACCGGGCGACCAGCCCCAGCATTTT. Drawing the rest from reference TRBV19 and TRBJ1-5, the complete variable domain is DGGITQSPKYLFRKEGQNVTLSCEQNLNHDAMYWYRQDPGQGLRLIYYSQIVNDFQKGDIAEGYSVSREKKESFPLTVTSAQKNPTAFYLCASSIPGDQPQHFGDGTRLSIL.

This clone came up a few times. The chain carries TRBV19 and TRBJ1-2, with a possible D match to TRBD1 (6 bases). V was shortened by 4 bases and J by 5 bases, with 11 bases between the two germline ends. CDR1 is LNHDA and CDR2 is SQIVND in the germline V gene (reference sequence). The CDR3 extends over 13 amino acids. Written as DNA, the CDR3 is TGTGCCAGTAGTACTACAGGGTTTTATGGCTACACCTTC. The encoded protein is CASSTTGFYGYTF.

This chain connects TRBV6-1 to TRBJ1-3; D not resolved. The CDR3 is 13 residues long. The V end lost 7 bases, the J end lost 2 bases, and 9 bases lay between the germline ends. Germline assignment: CDR1 MNHNS and CDR2 SASEGT. CDR3 coding DNA: TGTGCCAGCAAACGAGGGACTGGAAACACCATATATTTT. As protein: CASKRGTGNTIYF.

This clone was observed a single time. The chain recombines TRBV10-3 with TRBJ1-2; TRBD1 is a possible D gene (6 bases). CDR1 is ENHRY and CDR2 is SYGVKD in the germline V gene. The CDR3 is 16 residues long. The germline V and J ends were trimmed by 0 bases and 8 bases, with 19 bases remaining between them. CDR3 nucleotides: TGTGCCATCAGTGAGTCTGAAGGAGGGGGGCCTCAAGGCTACACCTTC. This codes for CAISESEGGGPQGYTF.

This CDR3 reads CASSLGTGVTNEQYF. The CDR3 DNA reads TGCGCCAGCAGCCTCGGGACAGGGGTAACCAACGAGCAGTACTTC. The rearrangement joins TRBV4-3 to TRBJ2-7; the match to TRBD1 covers 10 bases. CDR3 length equals 15 residues. Germline assignment: CDR1 LGHNA and CDR2 YSLEER. V lost 4 bases and J lost 5; bases outside the gene matches: 8.

The table lists this clone with a few counts. In DNA form, the CDR3 reads TGTGCCAGCAGCCTACATAGCAATCAGCCCCAGCATTTT. It yields the protein CASSLHSNQPQHF. The rearrangement joins TRBV7-8 to TRBJ1-5; D uncertain. CDR1 is SGHVS, CDR2 FQNEAQ, per germline. The CDR3 runs 13 residues. Deletions cut 5 bases from V and 0 bases from J, with 5 bases between. Variable domain in full (rest from reference TRBV7-8 and TRBJ1-5): GAGVSQSPRYKVAKRGQDVALRCDPISGHVSLFWYQQALGQGPEFLTYFQNEAQLDKSGLPSDRFFAERPEGSVSTLKIQRTQQEDSAVYLCASSLHSNQPQHFGDGTRLSIL.

This clone came up a few times. This chain links TRBV7-9 with TRBJ2-3, with 7 bases matching TRBD2. This CDR3 has 15 residues. Trimming at V came to 3 bases and at J to 4 bases, leaving 7 bases not matched to a gene. CDR1 is SEHNR and CDR2 is FQNEAQ in the germline V gene (reference sequence). This CDR3 is CASSFSAGGADTQYF. DNA of the CDR3: TGTGCCAGCAGCTTTTCGGCTGGGGGGGCAGATACGCAGTATTTT.

V and J are TRBV4-2 and TRBJ1-2, with D uncertain. Germline CDR1 LGHNA, CDR2 YNFKEQ. V was shortened by 1 base and J by 3 bases, with 9 bases between the two germline ends. This CDR3 region has 14 residues. The CDR3 protein is CASSQVAFDYGYTF. CDR3 nucleotides: TGTGCCAGCAGCCAAGTTGCTTTCGACTATGGCTACACCTTC.

The chain has TRBV11-3 and TRBJ2-2; maybe TRBD1 (6 bases). Per the germline V gene, CDR1 is SGHNT and CDR2 is YENEEA. The germline V and J ends were trimmed by 6 bases and 4 bases, with 15 bases remaining between them. The CDR3 is 15 amino acids. This CDR3 reads CASSSGTTFTGELFF. The CDR3 DNA follows: TGTGCCAGCAGTTCCGGGACAACCTTCACCGGGGAGCTGTTTTTT.

This sequence joins TRBV11-3 and TRBJ1-1, with D uncertain. The germline V and J ends were trimmed by 3 bases and 5 bases, with 10 bases remaining between them. CDR3 size: 13 residues. CDR1 and CDR2 from the germline V gene are SGHNT and YENEEA. DNA of the CDR3: TGTGCCAGCAGCTTCCGGGGAGGGACTGAAGCTTTCTTT. Encoded protein: CASSFRGGTEAFF. The full variable domain, in which reference TRBV11-3 and TRBJ1-1 provide the parts outside the CDR3, is EAGVVQSPRYKIIEKKQPVAFWCNPISGHNTLYWYLQNLGQGPELLIRYENEEAVDDSQLPKDRFSAERLKGVDSTLKIQPAELGDSAVYLCASSFRGGTEAFFGQGTRLTVV.

The genes are TRBV4-2 and TRBJ1-5, with D possibly being TRBD1 (5 bases). This CDR3 comprises 15 residues. Deletions cut 5 bases from V and 4 bases from J, with 15 bases between. Germline-derived CDR1 and CDR2 are LGHNA and YNFKEQ. In DNA, the CDR3 is TGTGCCAGCAGCTTGGTTCCAGGGTTGAATCAGCCCCAGCATTTT. Protein: CASSLVPGLNQPQHF.

This clone was detected only once. The chain is built from TRBV4-1 and TRBJ1-1, with TRBD1 matching 7 bases. Germline V gene lookup returns CDR1 MGHRA and CDR2 YSYEKL. The V gene end was trimmed by 4 bases and the J gene end by 1 base; junction bases not matched to a gene: 3. The CDR3 extends over 14 amino acids. The CDR3 sequence is CASSRRQGNTEAFF. The CDR3 coding sequence is TGCGCCAGCAGCCGTAGACAGGGGAACACTGAAGCTTTCTTT.

The genes are TRBV30 and TRBJ2-1, with 9 positions matching TRBD2. CDR1 is GTSNPN, CDR2 SVGIG, per germline (reference sequence). The CDR3 length is 17 residues. V shed 2 bases, J shed 7 bases, and the junction held 15 bases outside the gene matches. The CDR3 loop is CAWSPTRAGGPRNEQFF. DNA of the CDR3: TGTGCCTGGAGTCCCACTAGGGCGGGAGGGCCTAGGAATGAGCAGTTCTTC.

The chain is built from TRBV4-3 and TRBJ2-1; 8 bases line up with TRBD1. Germline V lookup: CDR1 LGHNA, CDR2 YSLEER. V trimming: 5 bases; J trimming: 8 bases; junction bases outside the gene matches: 17. The CDR3 runs to 17 residues. CDR3 amino acids: CASSAKDRATRLHEQFF. DNA for the CDR3: TGCGCCAGCAGCGCTAAGGACAGGGCTACACGATTGCATGAGCAGTTCTTC.

The chain has TRBV5-1 and TRBJ1-4; 8 bases are shared with TRBD1. The V and J ends lost 0 bases and 0 bases, in that order; junction bases with no gene match: 4. This CDR3 comprises 17 residues. CDR1 is SGHRS, CDR2 YFSETQ, per germline. CDR3 loop: CASSLEQGGPTNEKLFF. The DNA of the CDR3 is TGCGCCAGCAGCTTGGAACAGGGGGGACCAACTAATGAAAAACTGTTTTTT.

The chain couples TRBV6-1 to TRBJ1-4; D gene ambiguous. The CDR3 consists of 13 residues. Germline V gene lookup returns CDR1 MNHNS and CDR2 SASEGT. Trimming cost V 1 base and J 6 bases, with 6 bases left between them. The CDR3 DNA sequence: TGTGCCAGCAGTGAAGGCAGTCATGAAAAACTGTTTTTT. Translating it yields CASSEGSHEKLFF.

This clone occurred a few times. The chain links TRBV27 to TRBJ1-3; D gene ambiguous. V was trimmed by 5 bases and J by 4 bases, leaving 18 bases between them. The CDR3 contains 16 residues. The germline V gene encodes CDR1 MNHEY and CDR2 SMNVEV (reference sequence). This CDR3 reads CASSPTPRTQGNTIYF. The CDR3 DNA follows: TGTGCCAGCAGTCCTACCCCGCGGACCCAAGGAAACACCATATATTTT.

J is TRBJ2-3 and V is TRBV29-1; possibly TRBD1 or TRBD2 for D (5 bases each). Germline-derived CDR1 and CDR2 are SQVTM and ANQGSEA. Trimming removed 5 bases at V and 2 bases at J, with 17 bases between. The CDR3 length is 15 residues. This CDR3 reads CSVHSFRGFTDTQYF. Here the CDR3 DNA reads TGCAGCGTTCACTCGTTTCGGGGCTTCACAGATACGCAGTATTTT.

The rearrangement links TRBV19 to TRBJ2-5, with D perhaps TRBD2 (7 bases). The J call is doubtful: the DNA matches TRBJ2-7 better. In germline, CDR1 is LNHDA, CDR2 SQIVND (reference sequence). The CDR3 runs to 15 residues. CDR3 sequence (DNA): TGTGCCAGTAGTATAAGGGGGGGCCTTGGCAACGAGCAGTACTTC. The encoded protein is CASSIRGGLGNEQYF.

The gene calls are TRBV5-1 and TRBJ1-2; D ambiguous. Deletions cut 4 bases from V and 4 bases from J, with 11 bases between. The CDR3 is 13 residues long. CDR1 is SGHRS and CDR2 is YFSETQ in the germline V gene. This chain's CDR3 is CASSGSRSYGYTF. In nucleotides, the CDR3 is TGCGCCAGCAGCGGCAGCCGGTCCTATGGCTACACCTTC. The whole variable domain, remainder taken from reference TRBV5-1 and TRBJ1-2, is KAGVTQTPRYLIKTRGQQVTLSCSPISGHRSVSWYQQTPGQGLQFLFEYFSETQRNKGNFPGRFSGRQFSNSRSEMNVSTLELGDSALYLCASSGSRSYGYTFGSGTRLTVV.

The chain recombines TRBV15 with TRBJ2-1; a weak D match, TRBD2 (6 bases). V was shortened by 0 bases and J by 4 bases, with 13 bases between the two germline ends. This CDR3 is 16 amino acids long. Germline CDR1 and CDR2: LNHNV and YYDKDF (reference sequence). The DNA of the CDR3 is TGTGCCACCAGCAGAGATGGTTCAAGCGGGTACAATGAGCAGTTCTTC. Residues: CATSRDGSSGYNEQFF.

This chain joins TRBV9 and TRBJ1-6; D is undetermined. There are 14 residues in the CDR3. Germline values: CDR1 SGDLS, CDR2 YYNGEE. V lost 0 bases and J 7 bases, leaving 8 bases between the germline ends. The CDR3 nucleotides read TGTGCCAGCAGCGTAGTGGCAGCGAATTCACCCCTCCACTTT. Translation gives CASSVVAANSPLHF.